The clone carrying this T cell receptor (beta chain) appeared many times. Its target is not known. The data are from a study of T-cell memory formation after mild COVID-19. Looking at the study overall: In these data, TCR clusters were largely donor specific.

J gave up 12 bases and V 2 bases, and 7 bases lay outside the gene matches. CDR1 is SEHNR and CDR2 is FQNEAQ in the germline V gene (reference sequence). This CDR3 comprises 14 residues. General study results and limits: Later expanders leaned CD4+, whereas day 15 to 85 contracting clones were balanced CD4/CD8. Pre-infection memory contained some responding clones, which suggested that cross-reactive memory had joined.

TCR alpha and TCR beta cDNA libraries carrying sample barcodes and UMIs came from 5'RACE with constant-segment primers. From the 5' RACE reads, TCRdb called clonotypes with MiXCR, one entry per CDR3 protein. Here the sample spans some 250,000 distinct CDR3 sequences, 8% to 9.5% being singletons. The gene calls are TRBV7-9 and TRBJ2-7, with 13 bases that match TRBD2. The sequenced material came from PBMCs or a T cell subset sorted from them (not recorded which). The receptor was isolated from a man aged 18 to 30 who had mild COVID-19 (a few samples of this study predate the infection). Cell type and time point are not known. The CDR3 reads CASSLNGGLAGLYF. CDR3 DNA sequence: TGTGCCAGCAGCTTAAACGGGGGACTAGCGGGGCTGTACTTC.